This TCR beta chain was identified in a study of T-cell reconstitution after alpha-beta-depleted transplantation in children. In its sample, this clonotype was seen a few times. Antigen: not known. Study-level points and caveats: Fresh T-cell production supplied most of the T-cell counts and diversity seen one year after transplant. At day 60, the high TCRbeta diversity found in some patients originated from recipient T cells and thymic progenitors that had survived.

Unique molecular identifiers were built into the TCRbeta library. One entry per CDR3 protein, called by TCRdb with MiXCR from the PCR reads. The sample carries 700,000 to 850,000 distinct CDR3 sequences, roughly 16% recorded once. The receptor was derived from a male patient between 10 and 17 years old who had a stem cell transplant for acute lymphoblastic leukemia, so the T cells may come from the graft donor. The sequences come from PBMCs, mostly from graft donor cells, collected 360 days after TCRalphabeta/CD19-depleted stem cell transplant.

The CDR3 bases are TGTGCCAGCAGCTTATGGAGTGAGCTAGCGGGAAGGCAAGAGACCCAGTACTTC. Protein: CASSLWSELAGRQETQYF. J is TRBJ2-5 and V is TRBV11-2, with 9 positions matching TRBD2. The junction had 12 bases not matched to a gene; V was cut back by 2 bases and J by 2 bases. From germline, CDR1 is SGHAT and CDR2 FQNNGV. The CDR3 sequence is 18 residues long.